Listed below are T cell receptor beta chains from one sample, sequenced in a study of response to subunit inactivated influenza vaccine. Using its own MiXCR run on the RT-PCR reads, TCRdb lists one record per CDR3 protein. The repertoire holds about 170,000 distinct CDR3 sequences, with over 9.5% as singletons. The sample also formed part of further work on T cells expressing NK-cell markers.

This specimen was CD8+ T cells sorted from PBMCs, taken less than 13 days after vaccination. These receptor sequences come from a man in his forties or fifties who received an inactivated influenza vaccine. The CDR3 runs from the conserved cysteine through the conserved F or W. The order of the fields is J gene, clone size, V gene, D gene, CDR3 protein, CDR3 DNA. A D gene is named only where the DNA matches it firmly. For some rows the clone size is stated as once, few or many, or as a class when expanded; others skip it.

TRBJ2-2,few,TRBV7-2,NA,CASSLVDNLFPGELFF,TGTGCCAGCAGCTTAGTGGACAACCTTTTTCCCGGGGAGCTGTTTTTT
TRBJ1-2,NA,TRBV24-1,TRBD1,CATSDFGTAYGYTF,TGTGCCACCAGTGATTTCGGGACAGCTTATGGCTACACCTTC
TRBJ2-5,few,TRBV27,TRBD2,CASSFLTSGTFQETQYF,TGTGCCAGCAGTTTCCTGACTAGCGGGACATTCCAAGAGACCCAGTACTTC
TRBJ1-1,many,TRBV29-1,TRBD1,CIGRGRDTEAFF,TGCATCGGGAGGGGGCGCGACACTGAAGCTTTCTTT
TRBJ2-5,few,TRBV15,NA,CATSTSGDQETQYF,TGTGCCACCAGCACCTCCGGGGACCAAGAGACCCAGTACTTC
TRBJ2-1,NA,TRBV12-3/TRBV12-4,TRBD2,CASNLVGLANEQFF,TGTGCCAGCAACCTCGTAGGACTAGCGAATGAGCAGTTCTTC
TRBJ2-3,few,TRBV4-1,NA,CASSLVLAGTDTQYF,TGCGCCAGCAGCCTAGTTTTGGCGGGGACAGATACGCAGTATTTT
TRBJ2-1,few,TRBV11-2,NA,CASSFLSVRNEQFF,TGTGCCAGCAGCTTCCTGTCGGTGAGAAATGAGCAGTTCTTC
TRBJ2-1,few,TRBV11-2,TRBD2,CASSPTAGGLYNEQFF,TGTGCCAGCAGCCCAACTGCGGGGGGGCTATACAATGAGCAGTTCTTC
TRBJ2-7,NA,TRBV9,TRBD2,CASSLGLAGVEYF,TGTGCCAGCAGCCTGGGACTAGCGGGAGTTGAGTACTTC
TRBJ2-1,many,TRBV29-1,TRBD2,CSAFIWRGGNEQFF,TGCAGCGCGTTTATTTGGCGGGGGGGTAATGAGCAGTTCTTC
TRBJ2-3,NA,TRBV6-1,NA,CASTEDRLDTQYF,TGTGCCAGCACTGAAGACAGACTAGATACGCAGTATTTT
TRBJ2-1,NA,TRBV28,TRBD1,CASSLDGTEASNEQFF,TGTGCCAGCAGCCTAGACGGGACAGAGGCCAGCAATGAGCAGTTCTTC
TRBJ2-5,few,TRBV11-1,TRBD2,CASSPSGRAGETQYF,TGTGCCAGCAGCCCGAGCGGGAGGGCCGGTGAGACCCAGTACTTC
TRBJ2-3,few,TRBV27,TRBD2,CASSSVTSGRNTQYF,TGTGCCAGCAGTTCTGTCACTAGCGGGAGGAATACGCAGTATTTT
TRBJ2-1,NA,TRBV11-2,TRBD2,CASSPHPGTLADSSYNEQFF,TGTGCCAGCAGCCCGCACCCCGGTACACTAGCGGACTCCTCCTACAATGAGCAGTTCTTC
TRBJ2-7,NA,TRBV10-3,NA,CAISESSDPGALDSYEQYF,TGTGCCATCAGTGAGTCGTCCGACCCGGGGGCGTTGGATTCCTACGAGCAGTACTTC
TRBJ2-3,few,TRBV29-1,NA,CSVDVITDTQYF,TGCAGCGTTGATGTGATCACAGATACGCAGTATTTT
TRBJ2-2,few,TRBV7-9,TRBD1,CASSHRGSTGELFF,TGTGCCAGCAGCCACAGGGGGAGTACCGGGGAGCTGTTTTTT
TRBJ1-2,NA,TRBV11-2,TRBD1,CASSLESGGDYGYTF,TGTGCCAGCAGCTTAGAATCAGGGGGCGACTATGGCTACACCTTC
TRBJ2-7,few,TRBV14,TRBD1,CASSQVWDRESLTYEQYF,TGTGCCAGCAGCCAAGTCTGGGACAGGGAGTCGCTAACCTACGAGCAGTACTTC
TRBJ2-3,many,TRBV12-3/TRBV12-4,NA,CASRRGQTDTQYF,TGTGCCAGCAGGAGAGGACAGACAGATACGCAGTATTTT
TRBJ2-2,NA,TRBV28,NA,CASSLDSLLGGELFF,TGTGCCAGCAGTTTGGACAGCCTCCTTGGGGGGGAGCTGTTTTTT
TRBJ1-2,few,TRBV7-9,TRBD1,CASSFSVTGDYGYTF,TGTGCCAGCAGCTTTTCCGTAACAGGGGATTATGGCTACACCTTC
TRBJ1-4,many,TRBV14,TRBD1,CASSQETGQVQDEKLFF,TGTGCCAGCAGCCAGGAGACGGGACAGGTCCAGGATGAAAAACTGTTTTTT
TRBJ1-1,many,TRBV4-1,NA,CASSHPADTEAFF,TGCGCCAGCAGCCACCCTGCAGATACTGAAGCTTTCTTT
TRBJ2-1,NA,TRBV2,NA,CASREITANEQFF,TGTGCCAGCAGAGAGATTACAGCCAATGAGCAGTTCTTC
TRBJ2-1,NA,TRBV11-1,NA,CASSLWSGLHQNEQFF,TGTGCCAGCAGCTTATGGTCGGGGCTTCACCAGAATGAGCAGTTCTTC
TRBJ2-1,few,TRBV28,TRBD1,CASSGTGWNNEQFF,TGTGCCAGCAGTGGGACAGGGTGGAACAATGAGCAGTTCTTC
TRBJ2-3,NA,TRBV11-2,TRBD2,CASSLWEGREGPVDTQYF,TGTGCCAGCAGCTTATGGGAGGGGCGGGAGGGCCCTGTGGATACGCAGTATTTT
TRBJ2-1,NA,TRBV6-1,NA,CASLYFAGSNEQFF,TGTGCCAGCCTCTACTTTGCAGGGTCCAATGAGCAGTTCTTC
TRBJ2-2,NA,TRBV29-1,TRBD1,CSVEDLHRGDTGELFF,TGCAGCGTTGAAGATTTACACAGGGGAGACACCGGGGAGCTGTTTTTT
TRBJ2-7,NA,TRBV7-9,NA,CASSLIGRDYEQYF,TGTGCCAGCAGCTTAATCGGGCGGGATTACGAGCAGTACTTC
TRBJ1-1,few,TRBV5-1,TRBD1,CASSLYGTGGDEGEAFF,TGCGCCAGCAGCTTGTACGGGACAGGGGGCGACGAAGGTGAAGCTTTCTTT
TRBJ1-5,many,TRBV2,NA,CASSSHEHSNQPQHF,TGTGCCAGCAGCTCACACGAGCATAGCAATCAGCCCCAGCATTTT
TRBJ1-1,many,TRBV28,NA,CASKLPARVYGYTEAFF,TGTGCCAGCAAATTACCAGCCAGGGTATATGGGTACACTGAAGCTTTCTTT
TRBJ2-3,once,TRBV7-8,NA,CASSSRQAITDTQYF,TGTGCCAGCAGCTCCAGACAGGCCATCACAGATACGCAGTATTTT
TRBJ2-5,few,TRBV7-7,TRBD1,CASSADRARQTQYF,TGTGCTAGCAGCGCCGACAGGGCCAGGCAGACCCAGTACTTC
TRBJ2-7,NA,TRBV6-5,NA,CASSYSWDIYEQYF,TGTGCCAGCAGTTACTCATGGGACATCTACGAGCAGTACTTC
TRBJ2-1,NA,TRBV13,TRBD2,CASSTRAGALGGEQFF,TGTGCCAGCAGCACCCGAGCGGGAGCCCTCGGTGGTGAGCAGTTCTTC